A single sample is the source of the 17 T cell receptor beta chains below, sequenced in a study of blood T cell repertoires in COVID-19. Libraries were prepared by immunoSEQ multiplex PCR; TCRdb keeps only in-frame clonotypes and omits some of them. The repertoire holds 250,000 or so clones, with roughly 79% as singletons. Sequenced material: peripheral blood. Receptors were obtained from a woman aged 80 or over with acute or convalescent COVID-19.

The rearrangement joins TRBV2 to TRBJ2-7; tentatively, D is TRBD2 (6 bases). The germline CDR1 and CDR2 sequences are SNHLY and FYNNEI. The V gene lost 8 bases and the J gene lost 4 bases, with 18 bases spanning the gap. The CDR3 is 14 residues long. CDR3 sequence reads: CASAVSWGVYEQYF. The CDR3 DNA follows: TGTGCCAGCGCCGTATCCTGGGGGGTTTACGAGCAGTACTTC.

The V call is TRBV5-1, the J call TRBJ1-3; tentatively, D is TRBD1 (5 bases). Germline-derived CDR1 and CDR2 are SGHRS and YFSETQ. The CDR3 length is 17 residues. Trimming stripped 4 bases from V and 0 bases from J, with 17 bases between. In DNA form, the CDR3 reads TGCGCCAGCAGCCCGGCCGCAAGACAGAACTCTGGAAACACCATATATTTT. Its translation: CASSPAARQNSGNTIYF.

This clone has more than one count but fewer than ten. The genes are TRBV27 and TRBJ1-6; unclear D gene. The germline gives CDR1 MNHEY, CDR2 SMNVEV (reference sequence). With 2 bases removed from V and 9 bases from J, the gap between germline ends came to 17 bases. CDR3 length equals 16 residues. This chain's CDR3 is CASSLVGRQTSSPLHF. CDR3 sequence (DNA): TGTGCCAGCAGTTTAGTAGGGAGGCAAACCTCTTCACCCCTCCACTTT.

V gene TRBV7-9 combines with J gene TRBJ2-7; TRBD1 aligns across 7 bases. Germline trimming cut 5 bases from V and 6 bases from J; bases unmatched to any gene: 4. The CDR3 extends over 12 amino acids. Per germline, CDR1 SEHNR and CDR2 FQNEAQ (reference sequence). The CDR3 sequence: CASSGTGVEQYF. As DNA, the CDR3 is TGTGCCAGCAGCGGTACAGGGGTCGAGCAGTACTTC.

The chain recombines TRBV5-1 with TRBJ2-3; 11 bases map to TRBD2. The germline V gene has CDR1 SGHRS and CDR2 YFSETQ. The J segment lost 0 bases and the V segment lost 5 bases, leaving 5 bases of the junction unmatched. The CDR3 runs 16 residues. The CDR3 loop is CASRSGLAESTDTQYF. The CDR3 DNA sequence: TGCGCCAGCAGGTCGGGACTAGCGGAGAGCACAGATACGCAGTATTTT.

The chain recombines TRBV20-1 with TRBJ1-2, with 8 bases aligning to TRBD1. CDR1 is DFQATT and CDR2 is SNEGSKA in the germline V gene (reference sequence). This CDR3 has 10 amino acids. This chain's CDR3 is CGTGGGGYTF. The CDR3 DNA sequence: TGCGGCACAGGGGGGGGCGGCTACACCTTC.

This clone was detected only a few times. The chain recombines TRBV29-1 with TRBJ2-1; D perhaps matches TRBD1 (6 bases). From germline, CDR1 is SQVTM and CDR2 ANQGSEA. This CDR3 is 15 amino acids long. The V end was cut by 4 bases, the J end by 3 bases, with 16 bases between. The CDR3 nucleotides read TGCAGCGTTGTAAAGATGACAGGAAACTACAATGAGCAGTTCTTC. This encodes CSVVKMTGNYNEQFF.

The rearrangement uses TRBV11-2 and TRBJ2-5; 9 positions match TRBD2. Germline V CDR1 and CDR2: SGHAT, FQNNGV. The CDR3 is 14 residues long. With V trimmed by 5 bases and J by 2 bases, 3 bases remained unmatched. This CDR3 reads CASSRGLAQETQYF. In DNA form, the CDR3 reads TGTGCCAGCAGCCGAGGACTAGCGCAAGAGACCCAGTACTTC.

The chain recombines TRBV18 with TRBJ2-1, with a weak D call TRBD2 (7 bases). V lost 0 bases and J lost 7, with 16 bases in between. Germline values: CDR1 KGHSH, CDR2 LQKENI. The CDR3 length is 16 residues. CDR3 amino acids: CASSPPGLVGTNEQFF. CDR3 nucleotides: TGTGCCAGCTCACCACCCGGACTAGTAGGGACAAATGAGCAGTTCTTC. The full variable domain, completed using reference TRBV18 and TRBJ2-1, is NAGVMQNPRHLVRRRGQEARLRCSPMKGHSHVYWYRQLPEEGLKFMVYLQKENIIDESGMPKERFSAEFPKEGPSILRIQQVVRGDSAAYFCASSPPGLVGTNEQFFGPGTRLTVL.

In this sample, this clone turned up many times. The V gene is TRBV15, the J gene TRBJ2-7; TRBD1 agrees at 7 bases. This CDR3 region has 14 residues. The V and J ends lost 0 bases and 5 bases, in that order; junction bases with no gene match: 4. The V gene's germline CDR1 is LNHNV and CDR2 YYDKDF (reference sequence). CDR3 in amino acids: CATSRDLGQDEQYF. CDR3 DNA sequence: TGTGCCACCAGCAGAGATCTAGGACAGGACGAGCAGTACTTC.

The chain's CDR3 is CASSPSPVDEQYF. The CDR3 DNA is TGTGCCAGCAGCCCTTCCCCCGTTGACGAGCAGTACTTC. The chain has TRBV3-1 (or the pseudogene TRBV3-2) and TRBJ2-7; no clear D gene. The CDR3 sequence is 13 residues long. Germline values: CDR1 LGHDT, CDR2 YNNKEL (reference sequence). Trimming pared 4 bases from V and 5 bases from J, leaving 12 bases between.

The chain recombines TRBV29-1 with TRBJ2-1; 13 bases are a match to TRBD2. The CDR3 contains 15 residues. Germline loops: CDR1 SQVTM, CDR2 ANQGSEA. V was clipped by 4 bases and J by 6 bases; unmatched bases: 6. CDR3 DNA sequence: TGCAGCGTTGGACTAGCGGGAGGAGGGGTCAATGAGCAGTTCTTC. This translates into CSVGLAGGGVNEQFF.

The CDR3 sequence: CASRRTSGSGYEQYF. DNA of the CDR3: TGTGCCAGCAGAAGGACTAGCGGGAGTGGGTACGAGCAGTACTTC. The rearrangement links TRBV11-2 to TRBJ2-7; TRBD2 aligns across 13 bases. V lost 6 bases to trimming and J lost 4 bases; unmatched junction nucleotides: 6. Germline CDR1 is SGHAT and CDR2 is FQNNGV. The CDR3 contains 15 residues.

The chain recombines TRBV19 with TRBJ2-2, with D tentatively TRBD1 (6 bases). The CDR3 has 15 residues. The germline V and J ends were trimmed by 5 bases and 3 bases, with 13 bases remaining between them. Germline assignment: CDR1 LNHDA and CDR2 SQIVND (reference sequence). CDR3 in DNA: TGTGCCAGTAGTCCTTCGAGGGGGTACACCGGGGAGCTGTTTTTT. This codes for CASSPSRGYTGELFF.

The rearrangement links TRBV9 to TRBJ2-1; 12 bases are shared with TRBD2. Looked up from germline, CDR1 is SGDLS and CDR2 is YYNGEE. The CDR3 is made up of 14 amino acids. V shed 10 bases, J shed 5 bases, and the junction held 7 bases outside the gene matches. The CDR3 nucleotides read TGTGCCGGAACTAGCGGGGGGCTCAACAATGAGCAGTTCTTC. This codes for CAGTSGGLNNEQFF.

The chain recombines TRBV30 with TRBJ1-2; 8 bases map to TRBD1. From germline, CDR1 is GTSNPN and CDR2 SVGIG (reference sequence). The V gene end was trimmed by 0 bases and the J gene end by 7 bases; junction bases not matched to a gene: 4. The CDR3 has 13 residues. The CDR3 is CAWSVDRGLGYTF. The CDR3, as DNA: TGTGCCTGGAGTGTAGACAGGGGCCTTGGCTACACCTTC.

The chain is built from TRBV10-1 and TRBJ2-2; D gene uncertain. Germline V gene lookup returns CDR1 WNHNN and CDR2 SYGVQD (reference sequence). CDR3 length: 18 residues. Trimming shortened V by 2 bases and J by 1 base, and 17 bases separated the two germline ends. As DNA, the CDR3 is TGCGCCAGCAGTGAGGCAGCCAGGTCCTCCCAGAACACCGGGGAGCTGTTTTTT. Protein sequence: CASSEAARSSQNTGELFF.